These T cell receptor beta chains were read from a single sample in a study of T cell repertoires in cytomegalovirus infection. Their antigens remain unidentified. TCRdb used MiXCR to reprocess the reads, holding one entry per CDR3 protein. The sample includes approximately 260,000 distinct CDR3 sequences, 20% to 25% of them seen just once. Specimen: cultured PBMCs, collected from culture after CMV antigen stimulation. The source of these receptors is a human donor in good health (CMV status not recorded). Some clones in this sample may be carry-over from other donors' samples. Each CDR3 is given with its conserved first and last residue. D genes are given only for firm matches. Rows may omit the clone size; those that give it use once, few, many or a size class.

abundance	v_gene	j_gene	d_gene	CDR3aa	CDR3nt
few	TRBV6-1	TRBJ2-2	TRBD1	CASPTTTGDGWTNTGELFF	TGTGCCAGCCCTACTACGACAGGGGATGGATGGACGAACACCGGGGAGCTGTTTTTT
-	TRBV29-1	TRBJ2-1	-	CSVEEGHRSSYNEQFF	TGCAGCGTTGAAGAAGGACATAGGAGCTCCTACAATGAGCAGTTCTTC
few	TRBV20-1	TRBJ2-3	TRBD2	CSAILGGSMTDTQYF	TGCAGTGCTATTCTTGGCGGGAGTATGACAGATACGCAGTATTTT
-	TRBV7-9	TRBJ2-1	-	CASSLDLGAYNEQFF	TGTGCCAGCAGCTTAGATCTGGGGGCCTACAATGAGCAGTTCTTC
many	TRBV7-2	TRBJ1-4	-	CASSLVWGGNEKLFF	TGTGCCAGCAGCTTAGTATGGGGTGGGAATGAAAAACTGTTTTTT
-	TRBV6-8	TRBJ1-1	-	CASSYVLRDTEAFF	TGTGCCAGCAGTTACGTACTCCGGGACACGGAAGCTTTCTTT
-	TRBV27	TRBJ2-5	TRBD1	CASSPLDRGLYQETQYF	TGTGCCAGCAGTCCACTCGACAGGGGACTGTACCAAGAGACCCAGTACTTC
-	TRBV20-1	TRBJ2-5	-	CSARDIRETQYF	TGCAGTGCTCGGGATATCCGCGAGACCCAGTACTTC
-	TRBV6-2/TRBV6-3	TRBJ1-1	-	CASTRRGTEAFF	TGTGCCAGCACCCGCAGGGGTACTGAAGCTTTCTTT
few	TRBV7-2	TRBJ1-1	-	CASSLTVGLGAFF	TGTGCCAGCAGCTTAACAGTGGGCCTTGGAGCTTTCTTT
few	TRBV7-9	TRBJ2-2	TRBD2	CASSFSTSGIAGELFF	TGTGCCAGCAGCTTTTCAACTAGCGGGATAGCAGGGGAGCTGTTTTTT
many	TRBV7-2	TRBJ1-6	-	CASSHGGGTPDSPLHF	TGTGCCAGCAGCCATGGGGGGGGAACGCCGGATTCACCCCTCCACTTT
-	TRBV11-2	TRBJ2-2	-	CASSSNVGTGELFF	TGTGCCAGCAGCTCGAATGTGGGCACCGGGGAGCTGTTTTTT
many	TRBV7-2	TRBJ2-3	-	CASSLGAHTDTQYF	TGTGCCAGCAGCTTAGGGGCTCACACAGATACGCAGTATTTT
few	TRBV24-1	TRBJ2-2	TRBD1	CATSDWGTESTFQLFF	TGTGCCACCAGTGATTGGGGGACAGAGAGCACCTTTCAGCTGTTTTTT
-	TRBV7-3	TRBJ2-3	TRBD2	CASSFSGLAGDTQYF	TGTGCCAGCAGCTTCTCGGGACTAGCGGGGGATACGCAGTATTTT
-	TRBV3-1	TRBJ2-1	-	CASSQSAISYNEQFF	TGTGCCAGCAGCCAAAGCGCGATCTCCTACAATGAGCAGTTCTTC
-	TRBV19	TRBJ2-3	-	CASSRAGDTQYF	TGTGCCAGTAGCCGAGCAGGAGATACGCAGTATTTT
-	TRBV6-2/TRBV6-3	TRBJ1-1	-	CASSYSDSMSEAFF	TGTGCCAGCAGTTACTCGGATAGTATGTCTGAAGCTTTCTTT
-	TRBV4-1	TRBJ2-3	-	CASRHDTDTQYF	TGCGCCAGCAGGCACGACACAGATACGCAGTATTTT
few	TRBV12-3/TRBV12-4	TRBJ1-2	TRBD1	CASSLGSLGQIYGYTF	TGTGCCAGCAGTTTAGGTTCCCTGGGACAGATCTATGGCTACACCTTC
-	TRBV2	TRBJ1-2	-	CASIRAQGNYGYTF	TGTGCCAGCATTAGAGCCCAGGGGAACTATGGCTACACCTTC
few	TRBV20-1	TRBJ1-5	TRBD1	CSARDRDSHQPQHF	TGCAGTGCTAGAGATCGGGACAGTCATCAGCCCCAGCATTTT
few	TRBV12-3/TRBV12-4	TRBJ1-4	-	CASSPGYTNEKLFF	TGTGCCAGCAGTCCGGGGTATACTAATGAAAAACTGTTTTTT
-	TRBV11-2	TRBJ1-1	-	CASSQQGLRTEAFF	TGTGCCAGCAGTCAACAGGGTTTGCGCACTGAAGCTTTCTTT
many	TRBV7-2	TRBJ1-1	-	CASSLSRVHMNTEAFF	TGTGCCAGCAGCTTATCCAGGGTGCATATGAACACTGAAGCTTTCTTT
-	TRBV19	TRBJ2-3	-	CASSISDAGTDTQYF	TGTGCCAGTAGTATTAGCGACGCGGGCACAGATACGCAGTATTTT
many	TRBV6-5	TRBJ2-7	TRBD1	CASSYGTGVSYEQYF	TGTGCCAGCAGTTATGGGACAGGGGTTAGTTACGAGCAGTACTTC
-	TRBV27	TRBJ2-5	TRBD2	CASSPFLQVGRASETQYF	TGTGCCAGCAGCCCCTTCCTTCAGGTGGGGAGGGCCAGTGAGACCCAGTACTTC
-	TRBV28	TRBJ1-2	-	CASSLAQIYGYTF	TGTGCCAGCAGTTTAGCACAGATTTATGGCTACACCTTC
many	TRBV7-2	TRBJ1-2	-	CASSDGGGLLGYTF	TGTGCCAGCAGCGACGGGGGGGGCCTCTTAGGCTACACCTTC
few	TRBV20-1	TRBJ2-7	-	CSAATGPETSSYEQYF	TGCAGTGCCGCCACAGGGCCGGAAACAAGCTCCTACGAGCAGTACTTC
many	TRBV7-8	TRBJ2-1	TRBD2	CASSLPRTRKYNEQFF	TGTGCCAGCAGCCTACCCCGGACTAGAAAATACAATGAGCAGTTCTTC
few	TRBV7-2	TRBJ2-3	TRBD2	CASSLAGLAGIDTQYF	TGTGCCAGCAGCTTAGCGGGGCTAGCGGGAATAGATACGCAGTATTTT
few	TRBV4-1	TRBJ1-2	TRBD1	CASSHEPDRAVNYGYTF	TGCGCCAGCAGCCACGAACCCGACAGGGCCGTTAACTATGGCTACACCTTC
-	TRBV20-1	TRBJ2-3	-	CSASPSTDTQYF	TGCAGTGCTAGCCCTAGCACAGATACGCAGTATTTT
-	TRBV20-1	TRBJ1-1	-	CSAYKGGLNTEAFF	TGCAGTGCTTATAAGGGCGGGCTGAACACTGAAGCTTTCTTT
few	TRBV29-1	TRBJ1-2	-	CSVGQTSNYGYTF	TGCAGCGTTGGTCAGACTTCTAACTATGGCTACACCTTC
-	TRBV4-1	TRBJ2-1	TRBD2	CASSQDIAGGLNEQFF	TGCGCCAGCAGCCAAGATATAGCGGGAGGACTCAATGAGCAGTTCTTC
few	TRBV29-1	TRBJ2-7	TRBD2	CSAHSSGSTYEQYF	TGCAGCGCCCACTCTAGCGGGTCCACCTACGAGCAGTACTTC
-	TRBV12-3/TRBV12-4	TRBJ1-5	-	CASSLAAAGQPQHF	TGTGCCAGCAGTTTAGCAGCTGCCGGTCAGCCCCAGCATTTT
few	TRBV24-1	TRBJ2-4	-	CATSGWVGAKNIQYF	TGTGCCACCAGTGGGTGGGTAGGAGCCAAAAACATTCAGTACTTC
many	TRBV7-2	TRBJ1-2	-	CASSFWFLSIGREDGYTF	TGTGCCAGCAGCTTTTGGTTTTTATCTATCGGGCGTGAGGATGGCTACACCTTC
-	TRBV20-1	TRBJ1-1	TRBD1	CSAVGQGSMVNTEAFF	TGCAGTGCCGTCGGACAGGGAAGCATGGTGAACACTGAAGCTTTCTTT
-	TRBV24-1	TRBJ2-5	-	CATSPGGWETQYF	TGTGCCACCAGCCCCGGAGGGTGGGAGACCCAGTACTTC
few	TRBV7-2	TRBJ1-2	-	CASSSGKGYGYTF	TGTGCCAGCAGCTCGGGAAAAGGCTATGGCTACACCTTC
-	TRBV7-2	TRBJ2-5	-	CASSLGDRKETQYF	TGTGCCAGCAGCTTAGGAGACAGGAAAGAGACCCAGTACTTC
few	TRBV6-6	TRBJ2-7	-	CASSYSDYEQYF	TGTGCCAGCAGTTACTCCGACTACGAGCAGTACTTC
few	TRBV30	TRBJ2-3	-	CAWTNTDTQYF	TGTGCCTGGACCAACACAGATACGCAGTATTTT
-	TRBV11-2	TRBJ2-1	TRBD2	CASSPFLASGRLNEQFF	TGTGCCAGCAGCCCCTTTTTGGCTAGCGGGAGGTTAAATGAGCAGTTCTTC
many	TRBV7-2	TRBJ1-2	-	CASSLVNYGYTF	TGTGCCAGCAGCTTAGTGAACTATGGCTACACCTTC